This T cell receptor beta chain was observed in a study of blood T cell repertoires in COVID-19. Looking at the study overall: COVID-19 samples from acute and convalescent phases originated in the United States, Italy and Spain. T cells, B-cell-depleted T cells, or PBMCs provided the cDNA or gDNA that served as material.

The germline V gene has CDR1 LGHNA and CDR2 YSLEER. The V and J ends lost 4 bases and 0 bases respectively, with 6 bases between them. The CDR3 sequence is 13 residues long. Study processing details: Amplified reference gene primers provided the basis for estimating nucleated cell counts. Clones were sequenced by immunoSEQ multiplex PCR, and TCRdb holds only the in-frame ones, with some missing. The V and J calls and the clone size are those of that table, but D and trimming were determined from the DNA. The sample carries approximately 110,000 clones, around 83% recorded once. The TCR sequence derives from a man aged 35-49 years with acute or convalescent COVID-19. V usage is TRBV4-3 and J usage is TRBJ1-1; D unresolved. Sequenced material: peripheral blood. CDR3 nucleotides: TGCGCCAGCAGCCCTATGGTGAACACTGAAGCTTTCTTT. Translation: CASSPMVNTEAFF.